The present TCR beta chain was sequenced within a study of identical twins. The study, taken as a whole, reports: The models gave estimates that fell short of the out-of-frame TCR alpha sharing seen in monozygotic twins. Weaker excess twin sharing was seen among beta out-of-frame sequences.

All of the donors were Caucasians in good health. This clonotype has at least ten counts. Its target is unknown. Template switching added a universal primer binding site, and final cDNA carried unique molecular identifiers. TCRdb reanalysed the 5' RACE reads using MiXCR and keeps one entry per CDR3 protein. The sample yields around 670,000 distinct CDR3 sequences, 6% to 6.5% seen once. Sequences were obtained from naive T cells sorted from blood. This sequence originates from a man aged 18 to 29 in good health.

The CDR3 loop is CASSLPTVNYGYTF. As DNA, the CDR3 is TGTGCCAGCAGTTTACCGACTGTTAACTATGGCTACACCTTC. The chain links TRBV28 to TRBJ1-2; D is uncertain. The CDR3 spans 14 residues. CDR1 MDHEN and CDR2 SYDVKM come from the germline V gene. V was clipped by 2 bases and J by 1 base, with 8 bases between them.